The 17 T cell receptor beta chains listed next were all sequenced from one sample in a study of blood T cells in healthy people across ages. It was with a sample-barcoded 5' primer and a J-beta primer mix that a second PCR of about 7 to 12 cycles was run. TCRdb processed the 5' RACE reads anew with MiXCR; each CDR3 protein has one entry. The repertoire includes approximately 880,000 distinct CDR3 sequences, roughly 52% of them detected once, and around an eighth sits in the top ten. Sequenced sample: blood. These receptors all stem from a man aged 25-45 years in good health.

This clonotype was observed a few times. The chain links TRBV4-1 to TRBJ2-1; D unclear. V was clipped by 1 base and J by 9 bases, with 7 bases between them. CDR3 length: 12 amino acids. Germline V gene lookup returns CDR1 MGHRA and CDR2 YSYEKL. In nucleotides, the CDR3 is TGCGCCAGCAGCCAAGCGGGTACTGAGCAGTTCTTC. Residues: CASSQAGTEQFF.

V is TRBV11-2 and J is TRBJ2-3, with D possibly being TRBD2 (7 bases). Germline V gene data show CDR1 as SGHAT and CDR2 as FQNNGV. V shed 1 base and J shed 4 bases, with 12 bases lying between them. This CDR3 comprises 15 residues. CDR3 residues: CASSLVGGQADTQYF. The CDR3 nucleotides are TGTGCCAGCAGCTTAGTGGGGGGGCAGGCAGATACGCAGTATTTT.

This clonotype was counted at least ten times. The chain has TRBV7-2 and TRBJ2-2; perhaps D is TRBD1 or TRBD2 (5 bases each). CDR1 and CDR2 from the germline V gene are SGHTA and FQGNSA. The CDR3 length is 15 residues. V shed 3 bases and J shed 9 bases, with 17 bases lying between them. CDR3 region: CASSLWQGDSWELFF. In DNA form, the CDR3 reads TGTGCCAGCAGCTTGTGGCAGGGAGATTCCTGGGAGCTGTTTTTT.

This clonotype has a handful of counts. DNA for the CDR3: TGTGCCAGCAGCTTAGGGCGCCGACTTGGCGATGAGCAGTTCTTC. Protein product: CASSLGRRLGDEQFF. V gene TRBV11-2 combines with J gene TRBJ2-1, with no clear D. The CDR3 sequence is 15 residues long. Germline V gene data show CDR1 as SGHAT and CDR2 as FQNNGV. V lost 1 base and J 8 bases, leaving 15 bases between the germline ends.

V usage is TRBV6-1 and J usage is TRBJ1-5; 9 bases line up with TRBD1. The CDR3 is 15 amino acids. CDR1 is MNHNS, CDR2 SASEGT, per germline. Trimming cost V 3 bases and J 8 bases; bases outside gene matches: 8. CDR3 sequence reads: CASSDGVQGAKPQHF. The CDR3 coding sequence is TGTGCCAGCAGTGACGGGGTACAGGGGGCAAAGCCCCAGCATTTT.

The V call is TRBV4-3, the J call TRBJ2-5, with TRBD2 matching over 13 bases. V gave up 0 bases and J gave up 0 bases; unmatched junction bases: 7. The CDR3 covers 19 residues. Germline V gene sequence: CDR1 LGHNA, CDR2 YSLEER. The CDR3 loop reads CASSQERLAGGDYQETQYF. The CDR3 coding sequence is TGCGCCAGCAGCCAAGAGAGACTAGCGGGGGGCGATTACCAAGAGACCCAGTACTTC.

This clonotype was seen a few times. V is TRBV29-1 and J is TRBJ1-1; perhaps TRBD1 as D (5 bases). V was clipped by 6 bases and J by 6 bases, with 11 bases between them. This CDR3 is built from 11 residues. CDR1 and CDR2 from the germline V gene are SQVTM and ANQGSEA. This chain's CDR3 is CSVRWDSEAFF. The CDR3 nucleotides read TGCAGCGTCCGGTGGGACTCTGAAGCTTTCTTT.

The chain recombines TRBV27 with TRBJ2-3; 7 bases line up with TRBD1. The CDR3 consists of 15 residues. V shed 10 bases and J 5 bases; nucleotides not matched to a gene: 15. CDR1 MNHEY and CDR2 SMNVEV come from the germline V gene (reference sequence). This CDR3 reads CAISRQGGILDTQYF. DNA for the CDR3: TGTGCCATCTCACGACAGGGCGGTATTCTAGATACGCAGTATTTT.

This chain uses TRBV7-2 with TRBJ2-7; 8 bases are a match to TRBD2. This CDR3 contains 15 residues. Germline lookup yields CDR1 SGHTA and CDR2 FQGNSA. V shed 5 bases and J 4 bases; nucleotides not matched to a gene: 10. CDR3 protein: CASSLKRGSVYEQYF. The CDR3 DNA reads as TGTGCCAGCAGCCTCAAGCGGGGGTCGGTTTACGAGCAGTACTTC.

The chain combines TRBV12-3 or TRBV12-4 with TRBJ1-1; D remains ambiguous. V lost 3 bases, J lost 1 base, and 12 bases lay in between. This CDR3 comprises 15 residues. In DNA, the CDR3 is TGTGCCAGCAGTTTGGCGGCCAGGCCGAACACTGAAGCTTTCTTT. Its translation is CASSLAARPNTEAFF.

In its sample, this clonotype was seen many times. The rearrangement links TRBV3-1 to TRBJ1-2; D is unresolved. V lost 3 bases and J lost 0, with 11 bases in between. Per the germline V gene, CDR1 is LGHDT and CDR2 is YNNKEL (reference sequence). The CDR3 has 15 residues. CDR3 DNA sequence: TGTGCCAGCAGCCAGGGTCAGGATCCTAACTATGGCTACACCTTC. Protein: CASSQGQDPNYGYTF.

Concerning this clonotype: The junction departs from germline at one end; a sequencing error may be responsible. The J gene is TRBJ1-4, the V gene TRBV15, with TRBD1 as a possible D gene (5 bases). CDR1 is LNHNV, CDR2 YYDKDF, per germline (reference sequence). The CDR3 length is 16 residues. In DNA, the CDR3 is TGTGCCGCCAGCGCCGGAGCCAGGGTCGGAGGAGAAAAACTGTTTTTT. This gives the protein CAASAGARVGGEKLFF.

The rearrangement joins TRBV29-1 to TRBJ2-2; D is possibly TRBD1 (6 bases). The CDR3 length is 12 residues. CDR1 is SQVTM and CDR2 is ANQGSEA in the germline V gene. The CDR3 coding sequence is TGCAGTTATAACAGGGATACCGGGGAGCTGTTTTTT. Amino acids: CSYNRDTGELFF.

The chain carries TRBV2 and TRBJ2-7; D may be TRBD1 (6 bases). The length of the CDR3 is 13 residues. Trimming pared 11 bases from V and 1 base from J, leaving 15 bases between. Germline CDR1 reads SNHLY; CDR2 reads FYNNEI. DNA of the CDR3: TGTGCCGGAACCACTGACAGGTCCTACGAGCAGTACTTC. Translating it yields CAGTTDRSYEQYF.

The gene calls are TRBV2 and TRBJ1-1; D is possibly TRBD1 (6 bases). Germline V gene data show CDR1 as SNHLY and CDR2 as FYNNEI. Trimming pared 1 base from V and 4 bases from J, leaving 10 bases between. This CDR3 has 14 amino acids. The CDR3, as DNA: TGTGCCAGCAGTGAAGGGACAGAGGCCACTGAAGCTTTCTTT. This encodes CASSEGTEATEAFF.

The chain links TRBV6-1 to TRBJ1-2; no reliable D call. Per the germline V gene, CDR1 is MNHNS and CDR2 is SASEGT. The CDR3 has 13 amino acids. The ends were cut back, 3 bases at V and 4 bases at J, with 9 bases in the middle. This CDR3 reads CASSDGVPYGYTF. Here the CDR3 DNA reads TGTGCCAGCAGTGACGGGGTTCCCTATGGCTACACCTTC.

This clonotype was seen a few times. This CDR3 is CASSLERIYGYTF. CDR3 bases: TGTGCCAGCAGCTTAGAGCGGATCTATGGCTACACCTTC. This chain connects TRBV7-9 to TRBJ1-2; D ambiguous. CDR3 size: 13 residues. Germline V CDR1 and CDR2: SEHNR, FQNEAQ (reference sequence). Trimming took 1 base from V and 4 from J, leaving 7 bases between them.